This T cell receptor (beta chain) was profiled in a study of cytomegalovirus exposure and HLA in healthy donors. Broader study findings: In a later analysis, compared with equally common non-associated chains, HLA-associated beta chains were more expanded. Only CMV serostatus was available as immune exposure information.

About this clone: Its antigen is undetermined.

The CDR3 consists of 14 residues. Germline values: CDR1 LGHNT, CDR2 FRNRAP. V lost 4 bases and J lost 5; bases outside the gene matches: 7. In the PCR, 60 Vbeta and 13 Jbeta primers were used. TCRdb's copy holds only in-frame clones and misses some; the assay was immunoSEQ multiplex PCR. In the table there are over 150,000 clones, approximately 78% of which are singletons. This TCR was recovered from a young woman in good health and CMV-seronegative. The specimen was PBMCs. V usage is TRBV12-5 and J usage is TRBJ1-2; 7 positions agree with TRBD1. DNA for the CDR3: TGTGCTAGTGGTTCTAACAGGGGTGGTTATGGCTACACCTTC. Translating it yields CASGSNRGGYGYTF.